Presented here are 31 T cell receptor beta chains from one specimen sequenced in a study of spatial heterogeneity in lung cancer. Via MiXCR, TCRdb re-called the 5' RACE reads, giving one row per CDR3 protein. The sample lists 110,000 or so distinct CDR3 sequences; 11% were seen once. Stated time point: blood at routine non-recurrence follow-up after resection. The specimen was PBMCs, collected at follow-up. Every receptor here comes from a female donor with early-stage non-small cell lung cancer.

CDR3 protein: CASSLPGQGAFF. CDR3 DNA sequence: TGTGCCAGCAGTTTACCGGGACAGGGAGCTTTCTTT. The gene calls are TRBV28 and TRBJ1-1; 9 bases align to TRBD1. V dropped 2 bases and J dropped 10; count of bases not matched to a gene: 2. CDR3 length: 12 amino acids. CDR1 and CDR2 (germline): MDHEN, SYDVKM.

The rearrangement links TRBV19 to TRBJ1-5; no firm D call. V was trimmed by 7 bases and J by 2 bases, leaving 9 bases between them. The CDR3 spans 13 residues. Germline CDR1 reads LNHDA; CDR2 reads SQIVND (reference sequence). This chain's CDR3 is CASNIPGNQPQHF. Here the CDR3 DNA reads TGTGCCAGTAACATCCCGGGCAATCAGCCCCAGCATTTT.

V is TRBV19 and J is TRBJ1-5, with D possibly being TRBD1 (6 bases). Looked up from germline, CDR1 is LNHDA and CDR2 is SQIVND (reference sequence). V lost 6 bases and J lost 0, with 18 bases in between. There are 17 residues in the CDR3. The CDR3 DNA is TGTGCCAGTAGACAGGACAGTTCACCTTATAGCAATCAGCCCCAGCATTTT. Its protein is CASRQDSSPYSNQPQHF.

This clonotype was counted ten times or more. The rearrangement links TRBV11-2 to TRBJ2-7; D gene ambiguous. This CDR3 spans 11 amino acids. Per germline, CDR1 SGHAT and CDR2 FQNNGV. V shed 3 bases and J shed 3 bases, with 3 bases lying between them. CDR3 sequence reads: CASSLVYEQYF. The DNA for the CDR3 is TGTGCCAGCAGCTTGGTCTACGAGCAGTACTTC.

CDR3 bases: TGTGCCAGCAGTTTAATGGGCGGGGCTTCTTCGGGGACCAACGTCCTGACTTTC. Encoded protein: CASSLMGGASSGTNVLTF. The J gene is TRBJ2-6, the V gene TRBV28; weak D call: TRBD2 (6 bases). V was pared by 2 bases and J by 8 bases, with 22 bases between. Per germline, CDR1 MDHEN and CDR2 SYDVKM. The CDR3 extends over 18 amino acids. Together with reference TRBV28 and TRBJ2-6, the CDR3 gives the full variable domain: DVKVTQSSRYLVKRTGEKVFLECVQDMDHENMFWYRQDPGLGLRLIYFSYDVKMKEKGDIPEGYSVSREKKERFSLILESASTNQTSMYLCASSLMGGASSGTNVLTFGAGSRLTVL.

This clonotype was found a few times. The chain carries TRBV5-6 and TRBJ2-3, with 10 nucleotides matching TRBD2. Germline values: CDR1 SGHDT, CDR2 YYEEEE. The CDR3 is 17 amino acids. V was pared by 1 base and J by 1 base, with 6 bases of the junction left unmatched. The DNA for the CDR3 is TGTGCCAGCAGCTTGCTTGGCCTAGCGGGAGGCACAGATACGCAGTATTTT. Translated, it gives CASSLLGLAGGTDTQYF.

The V gene is TRBV27, the J gene TRBJ1-6, with 7 bases lining up with TRBD1. Looked up from germline, CDR1 is MNHEY and CDR2 is SMNVEV (reference sequence). This CDR3 comprises 23 residues. V lost 1 base to trimming and J lost 1 base; unmatched junction nucleotides: 22. The CDR3 here is CASSLFPARRDSGRKSYNSPLHF. In DNA form, the CDR3 reads TGTGCCAGCAGTTTATTCCCCGCCCGCCGGGACAGTGGAAGGAAGTCCTATAATTCACCCCTCCACTTT.

This clonotype has more than one count but fewer than ten. This chain connects TRBV10-3 to TRBJ1-6; TRBD1 might be the D (5 bases). The CDR3 runs 12 residues. From germline, CDR1 is ENHRY and CDR2 SYGVKD. Trimming pared 10 bases from V and 9 bases from J, leaving 13 bases between. DNA of the CDR3: TGTGCCACCGAAGGGGATGGTTCACCCCTCCACTTT. Translating gives CATEGDGSPLHF.

Only a few counts were recorded for this clonotype. This sequence joins TRBV27 and TRBJ2-2; TRBD2 matches at 16 bases. V was pared by 6 bases and J by 6 bases, with 7 bases of the junction left unmatched. The CDR3 extends over 17 amino acids. Germline V gives CDR1 MNHEY, CDR2 SMNVEV (reference sequence). CDR3 DNA sequence: TGTGCCAGCAGAAAGGGACTAGCGGGAGGGGTGCCCGGGGAGCTGTTTTTT. This codes for CASRKGLAGGVPGELFF.

This clonotype appeared many times. The chain employs TRBV29-1 and TRBJ1-4; D is unclear. Germline CDR1 reads SQVTM; CDR2 reads ANQGSEA. The CDR3 totals 12 residues. The chain's CDR3 is CIAAETNEKLFF. The CDR3 DNA reads TGCATCGCCGCAGAAACTAATGAAAAACTGTTTTTT.

This clonotype came up a few times. V gene TRBV5-6 combines with J gene TRBJ2-5; no firm D call. With 0 bases removed from V and 3 bases from J, the gap between germline ends came to 6 bases. Germline CDR1 reads SGHDT; CDR2 reads YYEEEE. This CDR3 spans 13 amino acids. The CDR3 DNA is TGTGCCAGCAGCTTGGTTGGAGAAGAGACCCAGTACTTC. Its protein product is CASSLVGEETQYF.

The V gene is TRBV3-1, the J gene TRBJ1-2, with 10 bases lining up with TRBD1. The germline V gene has CDR1 LGHDT and CDR2 YNNKEL (reference sequence). This CDR3 spans 15 amino acids. J gave up 2 bases and V 5 bases, and 5 bases lay outside the gene matches. The DNA for the CDR3 is TGTGCCAGCAGCATTCGGACAGGGGGGAACTATGGCTACACCTTC. Its translation is CASSIRTGGNYGYTF. Drawing the rest from reference TRBV3-1 and TRBJ1-2, the complete variable domain is DTAVSQTPKYLVTQMGNDKSIKCEQNLGHDTMYWYKQDSKKFLKIMFSYNNKELIINETVPNRFSPKSPDKAHLNLHINSLELGDSAVYFCASSIRTGGNYGYTFGSGTRLTVV.

V usage is TRBV4-1 and J usage is TRBJ2-3; D uncertain. CDR1 MGHRA and CDR2 YSYEKL come from the germline V gene. The CDR3 length is 12 residues. Trimming removed 0 bases at V and 8 bases at J, with 6 bases between. The CDR3 loop reads CASSQDSFTQYF. The DNA of the CDR3 is TGCGCCAGCAGCCAAGATAGTTTTACGCAGTATTTT.

This clonotype was seen ten or more times. The chain recombines TRBV9 with TRBJ2-2; D ambiguous. The CDR3 is 16 residues long. CDR1 is SGDLS, CDR2 YYNGEE, per germline. The germline V and J ends were trimmed by 3 bases and 5 bases, with 17 bases remaining between them. The CDR3, as DNA: TGTGCCAGCAGCGAGTATACAGCGTTTAGGACCGGGGAGCTGTTTTTT. Amino acids: CASSEYTAFRTGELFF.

The chain combines TRBV10-3 with TRBJ1-6; 7 bases agree with TRBD1. Germline CDR1 reads ENHRY; CDR2 reads SYGVKD. CDR3 length equals 15 residues. V shed 4 bases, J shed 9 bases, and the junction held 9 bases outside the gene matches. CDR3 amino acids: CAISAVQGMGSPLHF. CDR3 DNA: TGTGCCATCAGTGCGGTACAGGGGATGGGTTCACCCCTCCACTTT.

This clonotype showed up just a few times. This chain joins TRBV5-1 and TRBJ2-1; 8 bases agree with TRBD2. With 5 bases clipped from V and 4 bases from J, the junction kept 8 bases outside the gene matches. Germline V gives CDR1 SGHRS, CDR2 YFSETQ. The CDR3 length is 15 residues. The CDR3: CASSKRETIYNEQFF. The CDR3 coding sequence is TGCGCCAGCAGTAAGCGGGAGACCATATACAATGAGCAGTTCTTC.

The J gene is TRBJ2-5, the V gene TRBV7-3, with D possibly being TRBD2 (6 bases). Between the trimmed V and J ends, which lost 3 bases and 4 bases, there was a span of 9 bases. Looked up from germline, CDR1 is SGHTA and CDR2 is FQGTGA. The CDR3 has 13 residues. CDR3 nucleotide sequence: TGTGCCAGCAGCTTTACTAGCCGAGAGACCCAGTACTTC. Its translation: CASSFTSRETQYF.

This clonotype was recorded a few times. The chain combines TRBV9 with TRBJ2-2; D remains ambiguous. V lost 4 bases, J lost 4 bases, and 17 bases lay in between. The CDR3 length is 16 residues. CDR1 and CDR2 (germline): SGDLS, YYNGEE. CDR3 in amino acids: CASSSSIVMPTGELFF. CDR3 sequence (DNA): TGTGCCAGCAGCTCAAGTATTGTGATGCCCACCGGGGAGCTGTTTTTT.

The table lists this clonotype with many counts. The rearrangement joins TRBV11-2 to TRBJ2-7; D not certain. The CDR3 length is 17 residues. Deletions cut 3 bases from V and 0 bases from J, with 18 bases between. CDR1 and CDR2 (germline): SGHAT, FQNNGV. CDR3 in amino acids: CASSLLAVKTFSYEQYF. CDR3 sequence (DNA): TGTGCCAGCAGCTTGCTGGCCGTTAAGACATTCTCCTACGAGCAGTACTTC.

This clonotype was counted between two and nine times. The chain has TRBV5-1 and TRBJ2-1, with a tentative D call TRBD1 (5 bases). The CDR3 sequence is 15 residues long. Deletions cut 4 bases from V and 4 bases from J, with 15 bases between. The germline V gene has CDR1 SGHRS and CDR2 YFSETQ. The CDR3 DNA reads as TGCGCCAGCAGCCTTTGGACAACCTCGTACAATGAGCAGTTCTTC. Residues: CASSLWTTSYNEQFF.

The chain is built from TRBV7-8 and TRBJ2-1; D gene unclear. The ends were cut back, 1 base at V and 2 bases at J, with 15 bases in the middle. The germline V gene encodes CDR1 SGHVS and CDR2 FQNEAQ. The CDR3 sequence is 17 residues long. The DNA of the CDR3 is TGTGCCAGCAGCTTAGTAGCCGACCCCAGAGCCTACAATGAGCAGTTCTTC. The encoded protein is CASSLVADPRAYNEQFF. The whole variable domain, remainder taken from reference TRBV7-8 and TRBJ2-1, is GAGVSQSPRYKVAKRGQDVALRCDPISGHVSLFWYQQALGQGPEFLTYFQNEAQLDKSGLPSDRFFAERPEGSVSTLKIQRTQQEDSAVYLCASSLVADPRAYNEQFFGPGTRLTVL.

This clonotype occurred a few times. The V and J genes are TRBV28 and TRBJ2-2, with a possible D match to TRBD2 (5 bases). CDR1 MDHEN and CDR2 SYDVKM come from the germline V gene. Trimming took off 6 bases at V and 7 bases at J, with 18 bases between the two ends. The CDR3 has 15 residues. The CDR3 loop is CASSPQAPSNGELFF. The CDR3 region has the DNA TGTGCCAGCAGCCCCCAGGCACCTAGCAACGGGGAGCTGTTTTTT.

This clonotype was recorded a few times. The chain has TRBV11-2 and TRBJ1-2; D might be TRBD1 (5 bases). The CDR3 sequence is 15 residues long. Germline V gene data show CDR1 as SGHAT and CDR2 as FQNNGV. V lost 0 bases and J lost 6, with 14 bases in between. The CDR3 loop reads CASSLDRKQGDGYTF. In nucleotides, the CDR3 is TGTGCCAGCAGCTTAGATCGTAAGCAGGGCGATGGCTACACCTTC. The variable domain in full, completed from reference TRBV11-2 and TRBJ1-2, reads EAGVAQSPRYKIIEKRQSVAFWCNPISGHATLYWYQQILGQGPKLLIQFQNNGVVDDSQLPKDRFSAERLKGVDSTLKIQPAKLEDSAVYLCASSLDRKQGDGYTFGSGTRLTVV.

This clonotype has more than one count but fewer than ten. The gene calls are TRBV11-2 and TRBJ2-7; TRBD1 aligns across 8 bases. V was clipped by 3 bases and J by 6 bases; unmatched bases: 4. From germline, CDR1 is SGHAT and CDR2 FQNNGV. The length of the CDR3 is 13 residues. The CDR3 here is CASSFTDRGEQYV. The CDR3 coding sequence is TGTGCCAGCAGCTTCACAGACAGGGGCGAGCAGTACGTC.

This clonotype was seen a handful of times. The chain carries TRBV7-2 and TRBJ2-2; D gene ambiguous. The V gene lost 4 bases and the J gene lost 1 base, with 7 bases spanning the gap. Germline V gene sequence: CDR1 SGHTA, CDR2 FQGNSA. The CDR3 is made up of 14 amino acids. The chain's CDR3 is CASSWAENTGELFF. CDR3 coding DNA: TGTGCCAGCAGCTGGGCAGAGAACACCGGGGAGCTGTTTTTT.

This sequence joins TRBV19 and TRBJ2-6; a possible D gene is TRBD1 (6 bases). Trimming removed 4 bases from V and 1 base from J, with 8 bases in between. The length of the CDR3 is 15 residues. Germline CDR1 is LNHDA and CDR2 is SQIVND (reference sequence). This chain's CDR3 is CASSRGTSGANVLTF. Here the CDR3 DNA reads TGTGCCAGTAGTAGAGGGACATCTGGGGCCAACGTCCTGACTTTC.

The chain employs TRBV4-3 and TRBJ1-1; TRBD1 might be the D (5 bases). V was clipped by 0 bases and J by 10 bases, with 15 bases between them. The CDR3 is 14 amino acids. Germline V gives CDR1 LGHNA, CDR2 YSLEER. CDR3 residues: CASSQEAGRGGAFF. CDR3 sequence (DNA): TGCGCCAGCAGCCAAGAGGCGGGGCGCGGGGGAGCTTTCTTT.

The V and J genes are TRBV20-1 and TRBJ1-2; D is uncertain. The CDR3 loop spans 14 amino acids. Germline V lookup: CDR1 DFQATT, CDR2 SNEGSKA (reference sequence). V was pared by 3 bases and J by 7 bases, with 18 bases between. In nucleotides, the CDR3 is TGCAGTGCTAGGTTGATTTGGGCTAAAGGTGGCTACACCTTC. Translation: CSARLIWAKGGYTF.

This clonotype turned up a few times. The V gene is TRBV4-2, the J gene TRBJ2-1; 10 nucleotides line up with TRBD2. CDR1 and CDR2 from the germline V gene are LGHNA and YNFKEQ. The CDR3 length is 16 residues. Germline trimming cut 5 bases from V and 5 bases from J; bases unmatched to any gene: 9. The CDR3 spells CASSAQAGGLHNEQFF. CDR3 in DNA: TGTGCCAGCAGCGCCCAAGCGGGAGGGCTACACAATGAGCAGTTCTTC.

This clonotype was counted at least ten times. The CDR3: CASSQDPGNTDTQYF. The DNA for the CDR3 is TGTGCCAGCAGCCAGGATCCAGGGAACACAGATACGCAGTATTTT. The chain is built from TRBV3-1 and TRBJ2-3; a weak D match, TRBD1 (5 bases). V was cut by 3 bases and J by 2 bases, with 12 bases left in between. The CDR3 has 15 residues. The germline V gene encodes CDR1 LGHDT and CDR2 YNNKEL (reference sequence).

This clonotype was observed a handful of times. The V gene is TRBV20-1, the J gene TRBJ2-7; D might be TRBD2 (6 bases). The CDR3 covers 13 residues. CDR1 and CDR2 (germline): DFQATT, SNEGSKA (reference sequence). CDR3 nucleotide sequence: TGCATGGGGAAGGACGGGAGCTCCTACGAGCAGTACTTC. Translation: CMGKDGSSYEQYF.